These 5 T cell receptor beta chains came from one sample sequenced in a study of cytomegalovirus exposure and HLA in healthy donors. It was with 60 Vbeta and 13 Jbeta primers that the PCR ran. The assay was immunoSEQ multiplex PCR, and TCRdb's table has in-frame clones only and misses some. The data hold some 150,000 clones, with 70% to 80% observed a single time. Sequenced input: PBMCs. These receptor sequences come from a young man in good health and CMV-seronegative.

This chain links TRBV5-1 with TRBJ2-1, with a weak D call TRBD2 (6 bases). The CDR3 covers 20 residues. The ends were cut back, 4 bases at V and 0 bases at J, with 26 bases in the middle. Germline-derived CDR1 and CDR2 are SGHRS and YFSETQ. DNA for the CDR3: TGCGCCAGCAGCCCGGGGACTCCGCGCTTAACCGAGAGCTCCTACAATGAGCAGTTCTTC. Its protein product is CASSPGTPRLTESSYNEQFF.

This chain uses TRBV5-1 with TRBJ2-7; D might be TRBD2 (6 bases). Germline values: CDR1 SGHRS, CDR2 YFSETQ. The V end lost 7 bases, the J end lost 2 bases, and 22 bases lay between the germline ends. The CDR3 sequence is 16 residues long. As DNA, the CDR3 is TGCGCCAGCTATCTGGAGGGGACGGGGTCTCCCTACGAGCAGTACTTC. It yields the protein CASYLEGTGSPYEQYF.

The J gene is TRBJ1-2, the V gene TRBV19; 10 bases are shared with TRBD1. From germline, CDR1 is LNHDA and CDR2 SQIVND (reference sequence). The J segment lost 1 base and the V segment lost 0 bases, leaving 2 bases of the junction unmatched. The CDR3 runs 16 residues. CDR3 nucleotides: TGTGCCAGTAGTATAGACAGGACAGGGGGTAACTATGGCTACACCTTC. Protein product: CASSIDRTGGNYGYTF.

The chain carries TRBV6-1 and TRBJ2-5; TRBD2 matches at 12 bases. The CDR3 length is 15 residues. V shed 7 bases, J shed 3 bases, and the junction held 6 bases outside the gene matches. Germline-derived CDR1 and CDR2 are MNHNS and SASEGT. The DNA for the CDR3 is TGTGCCAGCACCCCACTAGCGGGGGGAAAAGAGACCCAGTACTTC. Amino acid sequence: CASTPLAGGKETQYF.

The chain uses TRBV28 and TRBJ2-3, with 14 bases that match TRBD2. The CDR3 runs to 17 residues. Trimming at V came to 3 bases and at J to 2 bases, leaving 4 bases not matched to a gene. CDR1 is MDHEN and CDR2 is SYDVKM in the germline V gene. Here the CDR3 DNA reads TGTGCCAGCAGTTTGACTAGCGGGAGGGCCCTCACAGATACGCAGTATTTT. This codes for CASSLTSGRALTDTQYF.